These T cell receptor beta chains were read from a single sample in a study of beta chain features in type 1 diabetes. Some clones are missing from TCRdb's copy, which holds only in-frame ones; the method was immunoSEQ multiplex PCR. The data show hundreds of thousands of clones, about 15% seen once. What was sequenced was naive CD4+ T cells from blood. These receptors came from a man aged 18-30 years with type 1 diabetes. The CDR3 runs from the conserved cysteine through the conserved F or W. A D gene is named only where the DNA matches it firmly. Expanded clones get a size class; other rows say once, few or many, or leave the size out.

d_call	v_call	clone_size	j_call	cdr3_nt	cdr3_aa
TRBD1	TRBV13	few	TRBJ2-7	TGTGCCAGCAGCTTAGGATACGGGACAGGGATCTACGAGCAGTACTTC	CASSLGYGTGIYEQYF
TRBD1	TRBV5-6	-	TRBJ1-1	TGTGCCAGCAGCTTGACAGGGGGCACTGAAGCTTTCTTT	CASSLTGGTEAFF
-	TRBV9	few	TRBJ2-7	TGTGCCAGCAGCGTAGATTGGACAGCCTCCTACGAGCAGTACTTC	CASSVDWTASYEQYF
-	TRBV7-2	few	TRBJ2-1	TGTGCCAGCAGCCCTCCGGGAAGAGAGAATGAGCAGTTCTTC	CASSPPGRENEQFF
TRBD1	TRBV19	-	TRBJ1-5	TGTGCCAGTAGTCCCGGACAGGGTTGGAATCAGCCCCAGCATTTT	CASSPGQGWNQPQHF
-	TRBV28	few	TRBJ2-1	TGTGCCAGCAGGGGACTCTTACAGGGGAGGGAGCAGTTCTTC	CASRGLLQGREQFF
-	TRBV7-8	-	TRBJ2-1	TGTGCCAGCAGCTCAGCTCCCCTGGCTAGCGCCACCTACAATGAGCAGTTCTTC	CASSSAPLASATYNEQFF
-	TRBV19	few	TRBJ2-5	TGTGCCAGCGTCGACATTGAGACCCAGTACTTC	CASVDIETQYF
TRBD2	TRBV11-2	few	TRBJ2-6	TGTGCCAGCAGCCCGACGGGCGGGGGGGCTGGGGCCAACGTCCTGACTTTC	CASSPTGGGAGANVLTF
TRBD1	TRBV28	-	TRBJ2-7	TGTGCCAGCAGTGCCGGGACAGCGACCCTTTACGAGCAGTACTTC	CASSAGTATLYEQYF
-	TRBV5-1	-	TRBJ2-1	TGCGCCAGCAGCTTGCCGGGGGAAAATGAGCAGTTCTTC	CASSLPGENEQFF
-	TRBV7-2	few	TRBJ1-1	TGTGCCAGCAGACCTCGGACAGTGACCCTGGGCACTGAAGCTTTCTTT	CASRPRTVTLGTEAFF
TRBD1	TRBV27	few	TRBJ2-1	TGTGCCAGCAGAGGGACAGGGGAGATATACAATGAGCAGTTCTTC	CASRGTGEIYNEQFF
-	TRBV28	once	TRBJ1-2	TGTGCCAGCAGTAACCTACAGGGTGGGATAGGGGGCTACACCTTC	CASSNLQGGIGGYTF
-	TRBV11-1	-	TRBJ2-7	TGTGCCAGCAGCTTAAAACCAGCGGGCGAGCAGTACTTC	CASSLKPAGEQYF
TRBD2	TRBV5-4	-	TRBJ2-3	TGTGCCAGCAGCCCCTGGGGACTAGCGGGGGGGCGTGATACGCAGTATTTT	CASSPWGLAGGRDTQYF
TRBD2	TRBV15	-	TRBJ2-1	TGTGCCACCAGCAGAGCCGGGACTAGGGTTAACAATGAGCAGTTCTTC	CATSRAGTRVNNEQFF
-	TRBV6-5	-	TRBJ1-5	TGTGCCAGCAGTTACACGGGTGTCAATCAGCCCCAGCATTTT	CASSYTGVNQPQHF
TRBD1	TRBV9	-	TRBJ1-1	TGTGCCAGCAGCCTGCGGACAGGGGCGACCACTGAAGCTTTCTTT	CASSLRTGATTEAFF
TRBD2	TRBV7-2	-	TRBJ2-7	TGTGCCAGCAGCTTAGCCCTTAGCGGGGCAACCACCTACGAGCAGTACTTC	CASSLALSGATTYEQYF
TRBD2	TRBV11-3	few	TRBJ2-1	TGTGCCAGCAGTATAGGAATACTAGCGGGGGAGCAGTTCTTC	CASSIGILAGEQFF
TRBD2	TRBV28	few	TRBJ2-7	TGTGCCAGCAGTTTAGGAAGCGGGAGGAGCTCCTACGAGCAGTACTTC	CASSLGSGRSSYEQYF
-	TRBV19	-	TRBJ2-5	TGTGCCAGCAACGGGGGACGGGGGGAGACCCAGTACTTC	CASNGGRGETQYF
-	TRBV6-5	-	TRBJ2-7	TGTGCCAGCAGTTACTCGGGGGGATCCTACGAGCAGTACTTC	CASSYSGGSYEQYF
-	TRBV19	few	TRBJ1-1	TGTGCCAGTAGTATAGACAGGGAGAACACTGAAGCTTTCTTT	CASSIDRENTEAFF
TRBD1	TRBV28	-	TRBJ1-5	TGTGCCAGCAGCACGTCGACAGGGCCGAATCAGCCCCAGCATTTT	CASSTSTGPNQPQHF
TRBD1	TRBV25-1	-	TRBJ1-1	TGTGCCAGCAGTGCAATACAGGGGGTGTCGTCTGAAGCTTTCTTT	CASSAIQGVSSEAFF
TRBD1	TRBV7-9	-	TRBJ2-5	TGTGCCAGCAGCTTCCGGACAGGGAAAGAGACCCAGTACTTC	CASSFRTGKETQYF
TRBD2	TRBV5-4	-	TRBJ2-1	TGTGCCAGCAGCTCCATCACTAGCGGGATCAATGAGCAGTTCTTC	CASSSITSGINEQFF
-	TRBV6-6	few	TRBJ2-3	TGTGCCAGCAGTGATCGGGGCACAGATACGCAGTATTTT	CASSDRGTDTQYF
-	TRBV11-2	-	TRBJ2-7	TGTGCCAGCAGTTACCGGGACAACTACGAGCAGTACTTC	CASSYRDNYEQYF
-	TRBV10-3	-	TRBJ2-3	TGTGCCATCAGTGAGGCTCGGTGGACGCAGTATTTT	CAISEARWTQYF
-	TRBV29-1	few	TRBJ1-4	TGCAGCGTCACAAAAGGAGGTGAAAAACTGTTTTTT	CSVTKGGEKLFF